Listed here are 20 T cell receptor beta chains from one sample, sequenced in a study of blood T cell repertoires in COVID-19. The table came from immunoSEQ multiplex PCR; TCRdb's copy has only in-frame clones and leaves some out. Found here are 210,000 or so clones, under 90% of them singletons; the top ten hold around a sixth. Sequenced sample: peripheral blood. These receptors originate from a woman aged 80 or over with active or convalescent COVID-19.

The chain has TRBV15 and TRBJ1-5; tentative D call: TRBD1 (6 bases). Trimming took 5 bases from V and 6 from J, leaving 11 bases between them. CDR1 is LNHNV, CDR2 YYDKDF, per germline (reference sequence). The CDR3 spans 13 residues. The CDR3 DNA follows: TGTGCCACCAGCCGGGGGGGCGGTCAGCCCCAGCATTTT. Protein: CATSRGGGQPQHF.

This clone was seen once. The chain is built from TRBV30 and TRBJ2-3; 12 nucleotides line up with TRBD2. Germline loops: CDR1 GTSNPN, CDR2 SVGIG (reference sequence). This CDR3 contains 19 residues. Trimming cost V 0 bases and J 5 bases; bases outside gene matches: 15. CDR3 sequence: CAWSVRGASGRAGGDTQYF. The CDR3 DNA sequence: TGTGCCTGGAGTGTACGTGGGGCTAGCGGGAGGGCCGGTGGAGATACGCAGTATTTT.

The gene calls are TRBV11-2 and TRBJ2-7; D is undetermined. CDR1 is SGHAT, CDR2 FQNNGV, per germline. The CDR3 spans 14 residues. The V end was cut by 5 bases, the J end by 3 bases, with 14 bases between. CDR3 in DNA: TGTGCCAGCAGCGAATCACCCACTATCTACGAGCAGTACTTC. It yields the protein CASSESPTIYEQYF. Full variable domain (rest looked up from reference TRBV11-2 and TRBJ2-7): EAGVAQSPRYKIIEKRQSVAFWCNPISGHATLYWYQQILGQGPKLLIQFQNNGVVDDSQLPKDRFSAERLKGVDSTLKIQPAKLEDSAVYLCASSESPTIYEQYFGPGTRLTVT.

The V and J genes are TRBV28 and TRBJ2-1, with 9 bases aligning to TRBD2. Germline V gene sequence: CDR1 MDHEN, CDR2 SYDVKM. The CDR3 sequence is 14 residues long. J was trimmed by 5 bases and V by 6 bases; bases with no gene match: 5. CDR3 DNA: TGTGCCAGCAGACCGGGACTAGCAGACAATGAGCAGTTCTTC. Amino acid sequence: CASRPGLADNEQFF.

This clone was detected a few times. V usage is TRBV7-2 and J usage is TRBJ1-5, with D possibly TRBD1 on 6 matching bases. This CDR3 contains 15 residues. The V end lost 3 bases, the J end lost 2 bases, and 11 bases lay between the germline ends. The germline V gene has CDR1 SGHTA and CDR2 FQGNSA. The CDR3 nucleotides are TGTGCCAGCAGCTTGTGGACAGACCGCAATCAGCCCCAGCATTTT. Translating it yields CASSLWTDRNQPQHF.

CDR3 protein: CASSPTGTSGGVETQYF. DNA for the CDR3: TGTGCCAGCAGCCCAACTGGGACTAGCGGGGGGGTAGAGACCCAGTACTTC. The chain joins TRBV9 to TRBJ2-5, with 16 bases identical to TRBD2. The CDR3 is 17 residues long. The ends lost 4 bases at V and 4 bases at J; junction bases unmatched: 7. The germline CDR1 and CDR2 sequences are SGDLS and YYNGEE.

This chain links TRBV4-2 with TRBJ2-1; 10 bases are shared with TRBD1. This CDR3 contains 18 residues. V trimming: 4 bases; J trimming: 7 bases; junction bases outside the gene matches: 16. Germline V gene lookup returns CDR1 LGHNA and CDR2 YNFKEQ. The CDR3 DNA follows: TGTGCCAGCAGCCCCAAAAAAACCGGGACAGGGGAAGGGAATGAGCAGTTCTTC. Translating gives CASSPKKTGTGEGNEQFF.

The chain employs TRBV10-3 and TRBJ2-6; TRBD1 is a possible D gene (5 bases). Germline CDR1 and CDR2: ENHRY and SYGVKD. Trimming took 11 bases from V and 0 from J, leaving 17 bases between them. The CDR3 consists of 16 residues. CDR3 DNA: TGTGCCTCTGAGGCAGGGCGTGACTCTGGGGCCAACGTCCTGACTTTC. This sequence encodes CASEAGRDSGANVLTF.

The chain is built from TRBV7-2 and TRBJ2-7; 12 nucleotides line up with TRBD2. Germline CDR1 and CDR2: SGHTA and FQGNSA. V lost 5 bases to trimming and J lost 2 bases; unmatched junction nucleotides: 4. The CDR3 contains 15 residues. CDR3 nucleotides: TGTGCCAGCAGCCGCCGGACTAGCGGGACCTACGAGCAGTACTTC. Protein sequence: CASSRRTSGTYEQYF.

The chain employs TRBV28 and TRBJ1-2; no reliable D call. CDR1 and CDR2 from the germline V gene are MDHEN and SYDVKM. The CDR3 sequence is 14 residues long. V lost 3 bases, J lost 4 bases, and 12 bases lay in between. In DNA, the CDR3 is TGTGCCAGCAGTTTGGAGGGAATCCTCTATGGCTACACCTTC. This translates into CASSLEGILYGYTF.

The V call is TRBV7-3, the J call TRBJ2-2; 9 bases line up with TRBD2. Trimming at V came to 3 bases and at J to 6 bases, leaving 5 bases not matched to a gene. This CDR3 has 15 amino acids. Germline assignment: CDR1 SGHTA and CDR2 FQGTGA. CDR3 loop: CASSLGLAWPGELFF. CDR3 sequence (DNA): TGTGCCAGCAGCTTGGGACTAGCTTGGCCCGGGGAGCTGTTTTTT.

This sequence joins TRBV19 and TRBJ2-7, with TRBD2 identical over 14 bases. V lost 6 bases and J lost 8; bases outside the gene matches: 15. Germline CDR1 reads LNHDA; CDR2 reads SQIVND (reference sequence). The CDR3 covers 17 residues. The DNA of the CDR3 is TGTGCCAGTAGCCGACTAGCGGGAGGGAATTCCCTTGGGCAGCAGTACTTC. Protein product: CASSRLAGGNSLGQQYF. Drawing the rest from reference TRBV19 and TRBJ2-7, the complete variable domain is DGGITQSPKYLFRKEGQNVTLSCEQNLNHDAMYWYRQDPGQGLRLIYYSQIVNDFQKGDIAEGYSVSREKKESFPLTVTSAQKNPTAFYLCASSRLAGGNSLGQQYFGPGTRLTVT.

This chain links TRBV18 with TRBJ2-3; 10 bases line up with TRBD2. This CDR3 contains 17 residues. V lost 2 bases to trimming and J lost 5 bases; unmatched junction nucleotides: 10. Germline lookup yields CDR1 KGHSH and CDR2 LQKENI. In nucleotides, the CDR3 is TGTGCCAGCTCACCAGTTAAAGCGGGAGGGCCGGTAGATACGCAGTATTTT. Translated, it gives CASSPVKAGGPVDTQYF.

V and J are TRBV20-1 and TRBJ1-5; no definite D call. The CDR3 is made up of 11 amino acids. V lost 3 bases and J 5 bases, leaving 5 bases between the germline ends. The germline V gene has CDR1 DFQATT and CDR2 SNEGSKA (reference sequence). DNA for the CDR3: TGCAGTGCTAGCCCAGATCAGCCCCAGCATTTT. This sequence encodes CSASPDQPQHF.

CDR3 loop: CASSDPGQGHTEAFF. CDR3 nucleotides: TGTGCCAGCAGCGATCCGGGACAGGGCCACACTGAAGCTTTCTTT. This rearrangement joins TRBV5-8 to TRBJ1-1, with 9 nucleotides matching TRBD1. The germline V gene has CDR1 SGHTS and CDR2 YDEGEE. With V trimmed by 4 bases and J by 3 bases, 7 bases remained unmatched. The CDR3 has 15 amino acids.

This clone has a handful of counts. This sequence joins TRBV4-1 and TRBJ2-5; 10 bases map to TRBD1. Germline CDR1 and CDR2: MGHRA and YSYEKL. This CDR3 contains 14 residues. The V segment lost 7 bases and the J segment 3 bases; nucleotides outside the gene matches: 5. This CDR3 is CASKDRGNEETQYF. In nucleotides, the CDR3 is TGCGCCAGCAAGGACAGGGGGAATGAAGAGACCCAGTACTTC.

This chain links TRBV6-2 or TRBV6-3 with TRBJ2-7; TRBD2 is a possible D gene (6 bases). The V end lost 5 bases, the J end lost 3 bases, and 14 bases lay between the germline ends. Germline assignment: CDR1 MNHEY and CDR2 SVGEGT. This CDR3 has 14 amino acids. The CDR3 region has the DNA TGTGCCAGCAGTAAACAAATCGGGGGCTACGAGCAGTACTTC. Its protein is CASSKQIGGYEQYF.

This rearrangement joins TRBV5-1 to TRBJ2-7; no firm D call. CDR3 size: 15 residues. Germline CDR1 is SGHRS and CDR2 is YFSETQ. V was shortened by 0 bases and J by 0 bases, with 10 bases between the two germline ends. The CDR3 here is CASSLGGGYSYEQYF. The CDR3 bases are TGCGCCAGCAGCTTGGGAGGCGGTTACTCCTACGAGCAGTACTTC. The full variable domain, its missing parts supplied by reference TRBV5-1 and TRBJ2-7, is KAGVTQTPRYLIKTRGQQVTLSCSPISGHRSVSWYQQTPGQGLQFLFEYFSETQRNKGNFPGRFSGRQFSNSRSEMNVSTLELGDSALYLCASSLGGGYSYEQYFGPGTRLTVT.

The rearrangement joins TRBV9 to TRBJ2-1; 10 nucleotides agree with TRBD2. The CDR3 sequence is 17 residues long. CDR1 SGDLS and CDR2 YYNGEE come from the germline V gene. V shed 3 bases and J 4 bases; nucleotides not matched to a gene: 10. Here the CDR3 reads CASSAAWTSGHYNEQFF. In nucleotides, the CDR3 is TGTGCCAGCAGCGCAGCTTGGACTAGCGGACATTACAATGAGCAGTTCTTC.

The chain links TRBV3-1 (or the pseudogene TRBV3-2) to TRBJ2-5, with 11 bases identical to TRBD2. J was trimmed by 2 bases and V by 8 bases; bases with no gene match: 10. The CDR3 has 16 amino acids. In germline, CDR1 is LGHDT, CDR2 YNNKEL (reference sequence). This CDR3 is CASGTPGTSGQETQYF. CDR3 DNA sequence: TGTGCCAGCGGGACGCCCGGGACTAGCGGACAAGAGACCCAGTACTTC.